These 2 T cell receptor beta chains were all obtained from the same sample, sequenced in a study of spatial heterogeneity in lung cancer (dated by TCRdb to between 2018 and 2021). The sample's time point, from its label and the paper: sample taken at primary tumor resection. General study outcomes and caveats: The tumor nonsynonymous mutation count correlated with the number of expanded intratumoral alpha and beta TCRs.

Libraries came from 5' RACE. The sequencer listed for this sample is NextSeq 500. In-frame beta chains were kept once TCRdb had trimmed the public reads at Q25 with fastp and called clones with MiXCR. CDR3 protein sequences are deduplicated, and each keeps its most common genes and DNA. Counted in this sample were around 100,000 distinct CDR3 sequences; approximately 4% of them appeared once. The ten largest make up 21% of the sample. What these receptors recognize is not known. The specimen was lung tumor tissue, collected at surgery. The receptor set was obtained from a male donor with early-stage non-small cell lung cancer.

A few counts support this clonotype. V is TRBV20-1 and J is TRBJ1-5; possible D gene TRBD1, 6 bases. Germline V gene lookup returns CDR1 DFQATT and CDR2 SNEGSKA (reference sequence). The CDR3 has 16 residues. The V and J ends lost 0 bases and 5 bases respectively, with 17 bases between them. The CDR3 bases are TGCAGTGCTAGAGATCGAGTCAGGGGATGGGATCAGCCCCAGCATTTT. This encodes CSARDRVRGWDQPQHF.

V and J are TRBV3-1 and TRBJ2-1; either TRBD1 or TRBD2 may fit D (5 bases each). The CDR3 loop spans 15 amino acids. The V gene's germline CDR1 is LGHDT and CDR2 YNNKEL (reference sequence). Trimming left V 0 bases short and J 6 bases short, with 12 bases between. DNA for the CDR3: TGTGCCAGCAGCCAAGATGGGGCTAGCTTCAATGAGCAGTTCTTC. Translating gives CASSQDGASFNEQFF.